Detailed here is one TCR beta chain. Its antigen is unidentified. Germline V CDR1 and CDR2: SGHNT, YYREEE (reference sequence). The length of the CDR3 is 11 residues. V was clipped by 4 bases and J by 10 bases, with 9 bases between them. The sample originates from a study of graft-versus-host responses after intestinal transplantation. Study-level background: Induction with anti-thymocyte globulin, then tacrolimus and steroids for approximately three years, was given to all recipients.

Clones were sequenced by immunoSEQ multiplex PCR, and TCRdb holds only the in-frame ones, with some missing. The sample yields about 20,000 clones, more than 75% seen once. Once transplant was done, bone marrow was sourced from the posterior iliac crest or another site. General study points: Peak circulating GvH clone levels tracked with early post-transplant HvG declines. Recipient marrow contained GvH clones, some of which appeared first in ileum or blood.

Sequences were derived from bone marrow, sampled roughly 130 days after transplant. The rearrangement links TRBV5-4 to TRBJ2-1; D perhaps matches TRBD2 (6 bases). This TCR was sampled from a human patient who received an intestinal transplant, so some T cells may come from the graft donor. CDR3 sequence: CASSPGLEQFF. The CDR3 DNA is TGTGCCAGCAGCCCTGGACTAGAGCAGTTCTTC.